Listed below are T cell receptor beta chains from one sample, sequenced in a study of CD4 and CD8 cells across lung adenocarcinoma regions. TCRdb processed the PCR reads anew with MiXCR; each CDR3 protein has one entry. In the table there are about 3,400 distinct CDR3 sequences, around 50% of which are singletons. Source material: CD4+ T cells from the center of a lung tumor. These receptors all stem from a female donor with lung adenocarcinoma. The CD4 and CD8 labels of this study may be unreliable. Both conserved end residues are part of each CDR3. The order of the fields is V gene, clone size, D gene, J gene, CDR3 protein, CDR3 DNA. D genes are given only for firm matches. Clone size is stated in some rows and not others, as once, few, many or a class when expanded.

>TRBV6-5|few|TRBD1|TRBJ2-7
CASSNNDRGTMTYEQYF
TGTGCCAGCAGTAACAATGACAGGGGGACTATGACCTACGAGCAGTACTTC
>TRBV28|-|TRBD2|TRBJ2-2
CASGPSIFGGSLDTGELFF
TGTGCCAGCGGTCCGTCGATCTTCGGCGGGAGCTTGGACACCGGGGAGCTGTTTTTT
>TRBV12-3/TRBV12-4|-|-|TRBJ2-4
CASSPPGGTKNIQYF
TGTGCCAGCAGCCCCCCGGGGGGCACCAAAAACATTCAGTACTTC
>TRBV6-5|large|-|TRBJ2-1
CASSYSRGPSSRNEQFF
TGTGCCAGCAGTTACTCGAGAGGGCCTAGTAGTAGGAATGAGCAGTTCTTC
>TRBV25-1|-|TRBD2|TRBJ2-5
CASSTGGGAGDTQYF
TGTGCCAGCAGTACCGGGGGGGGTGCGGGAGATACCCAGTACTTC
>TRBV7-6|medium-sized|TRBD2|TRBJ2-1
CASRLTSGRGNEQFF
TGTGCCAGCAGACTTACTAGCGGGAGGGGGAATGAGCAGTTCTTC
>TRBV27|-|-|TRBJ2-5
CASGCRGQDTQYF
TGTGCCAGCGGGTGCAGGGGCCAAGATACCCAGTACTTC
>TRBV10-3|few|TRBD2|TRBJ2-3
CAISGTSGTDTQYF
TGTGCCATCAGCGGGACTAGCGGCACAGATACGCAGTATTTT
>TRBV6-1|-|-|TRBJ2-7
CAGSEARDTDTQYF
TGTGCGGGCAGTGAGGCTCGTGACACAGATACGCAGTACTTC
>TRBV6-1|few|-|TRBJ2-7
CASSGSAAEQYF
TGTGCCAGCAGCGGCAGTGCGGCCGAGCAGTACTTC
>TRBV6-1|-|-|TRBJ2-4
CASSEGGDRCVAKKIQYF
TGTGCCAGCAGTGAAGGGGGGGACCGGTGCGTTGCCAAAAAGATTCAGTACTTC
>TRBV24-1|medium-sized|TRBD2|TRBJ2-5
CATSDRTSDQETQYF
TGTGCCACCAGTGATCGGACTAGCGACCAAGAGACCCAGTACTTC
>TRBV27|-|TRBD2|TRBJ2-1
CASSFGSGLAGHNEQFF
TGTGCCAGCAGTTTTGGTAGTGGACTAGCGGGCCACAATGAGCAGTTCTTC
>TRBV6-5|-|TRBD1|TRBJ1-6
CASSYSIGQGNSPLHF
TGTGCCAGCAGTTACTCCATAGGACAGGGCAATTCACCCCTCCACTTT
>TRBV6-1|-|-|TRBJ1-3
CASKQGSGNTIYF
TGTGCCAGCAAACAGGGATCTGGAAACACCATATATTTT
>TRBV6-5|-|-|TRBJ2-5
CASSYDTLETQYF
TGTGCCAGCAGTTACGACACTCTCGAGACCCAGTACTTC
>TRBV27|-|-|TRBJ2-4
CASSSLGGYFGPAYNEQYF
TGTGCCAGCAGTTCACTCGGGGGTTACTTTGGTCCGGCCTACAATGAGCAGTACTTC
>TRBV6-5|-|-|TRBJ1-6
CASSYTTLFRSLVHF
TGTGCCAGCAGTTACACGACGCTCTTCCGATCTCTTGTCCACTTT
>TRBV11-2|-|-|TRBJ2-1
CASSLEWTTGEQFF
TGTGCCAGCAGCTTAGAATGGACGACGGGTGAGCAGTTCTTC
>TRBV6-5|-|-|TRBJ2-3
CASSYSRSPEDTQYF
TGTGCCAGCAGTTACTCGAGGTCGCCCGAGGATACGCAGTATTTT
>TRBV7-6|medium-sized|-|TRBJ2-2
CASSSPLSRSGELFF
TGTGCCAGCAGCTCGCCCCTCTCGAGGTCGGGGGAGCTGTTTTTT
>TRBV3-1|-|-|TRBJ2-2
CASSQGPATGELFF
TGTGCCAGCAGCCAAGGTCCAGCCACCGGGGAGCTGTTTTTT
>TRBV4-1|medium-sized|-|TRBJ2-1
CASSQGGFPYLGEQFF
TGCGCCAGCAGCCAAGGCGGGTTTCCCTACCTAGGAGAGCAGTTCTTC
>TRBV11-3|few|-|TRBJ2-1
CASSSMVDEQFF
TGTGCCAGCAGCTCAATGGTGGATGAGCAGTTCTTC
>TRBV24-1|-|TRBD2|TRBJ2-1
CATSSYGLAGNYNEQFF
TGTGCCACCAGCTCTTACGGACTAGCGGGAAACTACAATGAGCAGTTCTTC
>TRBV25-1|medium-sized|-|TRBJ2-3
CASSFGTDTQYF
TGTGCCAGCAGTTTCGGTACAGATACGCAGTATTTT
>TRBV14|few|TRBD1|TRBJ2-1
CASSRGQGREQFF
TGTGCCAGCAGCCGAGGACAGGGCCGGGAGCAGTTCTTC
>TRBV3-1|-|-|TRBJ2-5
CASSQAGAGETQYF
TGTGCCAGCAGCCAAGCGGGGGCTGGTGAGACCCAGTACTTC
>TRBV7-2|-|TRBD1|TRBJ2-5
CASSYTGTGHTQDTQYF
TGTGCCAGCAGCTACACCGGGACAGGGCATACCCAAGACACCCAGTACTTC
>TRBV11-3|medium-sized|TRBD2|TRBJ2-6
CASSLAAGGRLDYSGANVLTF
TGTGCCAGCAGCTTAGCTGCGGGGGGTCGACTGGATTACTCTGGGGCCAACGTCCTGACTTTC
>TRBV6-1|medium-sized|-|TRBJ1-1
CASSDKVAGTEAFF
TGTGCCAGCAGTGATAAGGTTGCGGGCACTGAAGCTTTCTTT
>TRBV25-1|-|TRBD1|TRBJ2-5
CASSEYRGQETQYF
TGTGCCAGCAGTGAATACAGGGGGCAAGAGACCCAGTACTTC
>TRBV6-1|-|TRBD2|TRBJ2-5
CAGSGGRDQETQYF
TGTGCCGGGAGCGGGGGCCGCGACCAAGAGACGCAGTATTTC
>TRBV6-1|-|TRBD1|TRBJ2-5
CASSGRDRVSGQYF
TGTGCCAGCAGTGGAAGGGACAGGGTTAGTGGGCAGTACTTC
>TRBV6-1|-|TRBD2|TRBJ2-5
CASSERPERGRF
TGTGCCAGCAGTGAACGACCAGAGCGGGGGCGGTTC
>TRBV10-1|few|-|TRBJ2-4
CATGLGAKDMQYF
TGCGCCACGGGGCTGGGAGCCAAAGATATGCAGTATTTC
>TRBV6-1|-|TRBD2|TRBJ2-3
CASTTRGGIQYF
TGTGCCAGCACCACCCGCGGGGGTATTCAGTATTTT
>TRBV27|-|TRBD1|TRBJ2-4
CASSLAGTGGAFQYF
TGTGCCAGCAGTTTAGCCGGGACAGGGGGCGCGTTTCAGTACTTC
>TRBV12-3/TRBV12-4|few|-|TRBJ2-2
CASSDTVKNTGELFF
TGTGCCAGCAGTGATACAGTGAAGAACACCGGGGAGCTGTTTTTT
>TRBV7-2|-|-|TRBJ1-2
CASSPVSGGYTF
TGTGCCAGCAGCCCCGTTTCGGGTGGCTACACCTTC
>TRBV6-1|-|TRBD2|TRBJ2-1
CASSVSRGLPGLAFEQFF
TGTGCCAGCAGTGTTTCCAGGGGTCTCCCGGGACTAGCGTTTGAGCAGTTCTTC
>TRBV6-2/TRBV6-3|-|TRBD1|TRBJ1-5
CASRRGQDSNQPQHF
TGTGCCAGCAGAAGGGGGCAGGATAGCAATCAGCCCCAGCATTTT
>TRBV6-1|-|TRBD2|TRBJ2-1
CASSELAGGANEQFF
TGTGCCAGCAGTGAACTGGCGGGAGGTGCCAATGAGCAGTTCTTC